Below, 9 T cell receptor beta chains from the same sample are listed, as sequenced in a study of breast tumors, draining lymph nodes, adjacent tissues (dated by TCRdb to the mid-2010s). The library was made by multiplex PCR. These reads were obtained on an Illumina HiSeq 2000. TCRdb cleaned the public reads at Q25 with fastp, built clones with MiXCR and kept in-frame beta chains. Each CDR3 protein appears once, grouped with its most common genes and DNA. The sample table lists 20,000 to 25,000 distinct CDR3 sequences, 60% to 75% of them with a count of one. More than 20% of the sample is in the top ten clones. Sequencing was done on a sample of tumor-adjacent breast tissue. The receptors derive from a female donor with breast cancer. Some clones in this sample may be carry-over from other donors' samples.

The chain has TRBV29-1 and TRBJ1-2; 9 nucleotides match TRBD1. With V trimmed by 4 bases and J by 4 bases, 1 base remained unmatched. Germline V gene data show CDR1 as SQVTM and CDR2 as ANQGSEA. The CDR3 extends over 12 amino acids. Written as DNA, the CDR3 is TGCAGCGTTGGACAGGGGGGCTATGGCTACACCTTC. Encoded protein: CSVGQGGYGYTF. The full variable domain, completed using reference TRBV29-1 and TRBJ1-2, is SAVISQKPSRDICQRGTSLTIQCQVDSQVTMMFWYRQQPGQSLTLIATANQGSEATYESGFVIDKFPISRPNLTFSTLTVSNMSPEDSSIYLCSVGQGGYGYTFGSGTRLTVV.

This chain joins TRBV28 and TRBJ2-7; perhaps TRBD2 as D (5 bases). This CDR3 has 10 amino acids. The V end was cut by 4 bases, the J end by 7 bases, with 5 bases between. The V gene's germline CDR1 is MDHEN and CDR2 SYDVKM. For the CDR3, the DNA is TGTGCCAGCAGTTCGGGGGAGCAGTACTTC. It translates to CASSSGEQYF. The whole variable domain, remainder taken from reference TRBV28 and TRBJ2-7, is DVKVTQSSRYLVKRTGEKVFLECVQDMDHENMFWYRQDPGLGLRLIYFSYDVKMKEKGDIPEGYSVSREKKERFSLILESASTNQTSMYLCASSSGEQYFGPGTRLTVT.

V and J are TRBV11-2 and TRBJ2-3; D unclear. Germline CDR1 is SGHAT and CDR2 is FQNNGV. The CDR3 is 14 amino acids. The ends were cut back, 2 bases at V and 2 bases at J, with 8 bases in the middle. This CDR3 is CASSLSQLTDTQYF. CDR3 DNA: TGTGCCAGCAGCTTATCTCAGCTCACAGATACGCAGTATTTT.

The chain joins TRBV20-1 to TRBJ2-5, with 8 bases matching TRBD1. This CDR3 is 13 amino acids long. Germline-derived CDR1 and CDR2 are DFQATT and SNEGSKA (reference sequence). V lost 6 bases, J lost 4 bases, and 7 bases stayed unmatched. CDR3 sequence: CSAKGQARETQYF. In DNA, the CDR3 is TGCAGTGCAAAGGGACAGGCCAGAGAGACCCAGTACTTC.

A single count supports this clonotype. The V call is TRBV2, the J call TRBJ2-1, with 7 nucleotides matching TRBD2. There are 16 residues in the CDR3. Germline assignment: CDR1 SNHLY and CDR2 FYNNEI. Trimming cost V 2 bases and J 7 bases; bases outside gene matches: 11. CDR3 DNA: TGTGCCAGCAGTGAACTCGGGCTTAACGGGAGGAATGAGCAGTTCTTC. Its translation is CASSELGLNGRNEQFF.

CDR3 bases: TGTGCCAGCAGCTTCAGGACAGGGTGGGAACCAACTAATGAAAAACTGTTTTTT. This sequence encodes CASSFRTGWEPTNEKLFF. V is TRBV5-4 and J is TRBJ1-4, with 8 bases lining up with TRBD1. This CDR3 spans 18 amino acids. CDR1 is SGHNT, CDR2 YYREEE, per germline (reference sequence). Trimming cost V 2 bases and J 0 bases; bases outside gene matches: 9.

The chain combines TRBV5-6 with TRBJ1-6; tentatively, D is TRBD1 (5 bases). Germline assignment: CDR1 SGHDT and CDR2 YYEEEE. V lost 6 bases, J lost 6 bases, and 13 bases lay in between. CDR3 length: 14 amino acids. Here the CDR3 reads CASTTGSRNSPLHF. As DNA, the CDR3 is TGTGCCAGCACCACAGGCTCCCGTAATTCACCCCTCCACTTT.

As regards this clonotype: At one of its ends the junction is not consistent with the germline gene, which may arise from a read error. This chain connects TRBV25-1 to TRBJ2-7, with D possibly being TRBD2 (7 bases). The V gene's germline CDR1 is MGHDK and CDR2 SYGVNS. The CDR3 runs 15 residues. The CDR3 protein is CASSESGGASGPRHF. In nucleotides, the CDR3 is TGTGCCAGCAGTGAATCGGGGGGCGCCAGCGGGCCCCGCCACTTC.

This chain joins TRBV11-3 and TRBJ2-7, with D possibly being TRBD1 or TRBD2 (5 bases each). The CDR3 totals 13 residues. Trimming pared 1 base from V and 7 bases from J, leaving 11 bases between. The V gene's germline CDR1 is SGHNT and CDR2 YENEEA. The CDR3 nucleotides are TGTGCCAGCAGCTTAGTTGGGGGAGAGGAGCAGTACTTC. Translating it yields CASSLVGGEEQYF.